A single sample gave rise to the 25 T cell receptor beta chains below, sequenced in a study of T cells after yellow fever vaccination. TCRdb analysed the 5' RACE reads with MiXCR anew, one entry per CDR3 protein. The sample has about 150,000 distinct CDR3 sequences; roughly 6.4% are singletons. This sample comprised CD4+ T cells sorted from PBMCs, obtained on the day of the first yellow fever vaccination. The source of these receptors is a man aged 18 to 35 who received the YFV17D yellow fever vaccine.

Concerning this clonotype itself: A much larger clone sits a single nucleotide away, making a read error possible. The DNA for the CDR3 is TGTGCCAGCTCACCAGAAGCCAAGATCCAGTACTTC. The encoded protein is CASSPEAKIQYF. The gene calls are TRBV18 and TRBJ2-5, with D unresolved. The germline V and J ends were trimmed by 2 bases and 10 bases, with 11 bases remaining between them. This CDR3 has 12 amino acids. Per the germline V gene, CDR1 is KGHSH and CDR2 is LQKENI.

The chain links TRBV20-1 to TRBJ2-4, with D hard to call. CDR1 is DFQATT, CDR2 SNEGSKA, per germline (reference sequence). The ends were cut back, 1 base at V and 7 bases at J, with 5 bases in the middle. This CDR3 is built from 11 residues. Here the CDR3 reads CSARGTNIQYF. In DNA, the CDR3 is TGCAGTGCTAGAGGGACGAACATTCAGTACTTC.

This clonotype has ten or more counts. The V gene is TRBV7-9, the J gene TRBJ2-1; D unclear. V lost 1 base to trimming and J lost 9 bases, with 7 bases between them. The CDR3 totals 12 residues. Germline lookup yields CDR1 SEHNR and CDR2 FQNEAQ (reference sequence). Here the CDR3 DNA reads TGTGCCAGCAGCTTAGGGGTAGCTGAGCAGTTCTTC. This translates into CASSLGVAEQFF.

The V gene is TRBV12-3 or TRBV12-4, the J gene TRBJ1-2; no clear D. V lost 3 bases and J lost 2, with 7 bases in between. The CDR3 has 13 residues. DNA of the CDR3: TGTGCCAGCAGTTTGCTCGAAAACTATGGCTACACCTTC. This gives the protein CASSLLENYGYTF.

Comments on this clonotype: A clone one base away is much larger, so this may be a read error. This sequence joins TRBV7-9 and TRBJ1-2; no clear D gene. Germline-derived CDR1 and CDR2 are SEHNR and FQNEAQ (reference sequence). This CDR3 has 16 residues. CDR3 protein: CASSPHPGSGGYGYSF. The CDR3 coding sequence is TGTGCCAGCAGCCCACACCCAGGTTCGGGTGGCTATGGCTACTCCTTC.

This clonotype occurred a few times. CDR3 sequence (DNA): TGTGCCAGCTCACCTTTGACCGCGGGGGCCACGCGTGGGGAGCAGTTCTTC. Translated, it gives CASSPLTAGATRGEQFF. This chain joins TRBV18 and TRBJ2-1, with TRBD2 as a possible D gene (7 bases). The germline V gene has CDR1 KGHSH and CDR2 LQKENI. Trimming left V 3 bases short and J 10 bases short, with 25 bases between. There are 17 residues in the CDR3.

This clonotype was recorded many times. CDR3 sequence: CASKRDRATNTGELFF. The CDR3 DNA sequence: TGCGCCAGCAAGCGGGACAGGGCGACGAACACCGGGGAGCTGTTTTTT. The V and J genes are TRBV5-1 and TRBJ2-2; TRBD1 matches 9 bases. There are 16 residues in the CDR3. The V gene's germline CDR1 is SGHRS and CDR2 YFSETQ. V was pared by 6 bases and J by 0 bases, with 6 bases of the junction left unmatched.

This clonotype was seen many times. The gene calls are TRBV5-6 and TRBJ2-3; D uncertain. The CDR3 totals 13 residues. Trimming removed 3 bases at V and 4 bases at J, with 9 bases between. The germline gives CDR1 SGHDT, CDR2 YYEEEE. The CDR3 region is CASSSIGADTQYF. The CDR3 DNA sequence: TGTGCCAGCAGCTCGATCGGTGCAGATACGCAGTATTTT.

CDR3 sequence reads: CASSFDRHQPQHF. CDR3 DNA sequence: TGTGCCAGCAGCTTCGACCGGCATCAGCCCCAGCATTTT. This sequence joins TRBV7-2 and TRBJ1-5; no reliable D call. The CDR3 runs 13 residues. Germline CDR1 is SGHTA and CDR2 is FQGNSA. Deletions cut 3 bases from V and 5 bases from J, with 8 bases between. The whole variable domain, remainder taken from reference TRBV7-2 and TRBJ1-5, is GAGVSQSPSNKVTEKGKDVELRCDPISGHTALYWYRQSLGQGLEFLIYFQGNSAPDKSGLPSDRFSAERTGGSVSTLTIQRTQQEDSAVYLCASSFDRHQPQHFGDGTRLSIL.

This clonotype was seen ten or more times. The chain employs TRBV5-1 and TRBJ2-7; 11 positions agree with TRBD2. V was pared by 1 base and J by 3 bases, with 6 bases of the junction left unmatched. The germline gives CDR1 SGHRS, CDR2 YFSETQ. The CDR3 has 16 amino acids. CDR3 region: CASSLSTSGGFYEQYF. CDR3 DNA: TGCGCCAGCAGCTTGTCTACTAGCGGGGGCTTCTACGAGCAGTACTTC.

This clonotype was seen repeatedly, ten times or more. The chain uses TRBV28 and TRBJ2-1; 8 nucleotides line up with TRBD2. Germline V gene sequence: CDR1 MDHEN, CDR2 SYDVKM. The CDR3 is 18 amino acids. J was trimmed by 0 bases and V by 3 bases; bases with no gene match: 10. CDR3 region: CASSFGGGGDASYNEQFF. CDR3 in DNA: TGTGCCAGCAGTTTCGGGGGGGGCGGGGACGCCTCCTACAATGAGCAGTTCTTC.

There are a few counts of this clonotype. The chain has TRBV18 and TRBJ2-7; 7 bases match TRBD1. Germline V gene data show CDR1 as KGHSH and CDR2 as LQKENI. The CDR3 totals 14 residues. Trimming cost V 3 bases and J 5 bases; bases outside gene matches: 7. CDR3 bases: TGTGCCAGCTCACCCGACAGGGTCCGGGACGAGCAGTACTTC. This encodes CASSPDRVRDEQYF.

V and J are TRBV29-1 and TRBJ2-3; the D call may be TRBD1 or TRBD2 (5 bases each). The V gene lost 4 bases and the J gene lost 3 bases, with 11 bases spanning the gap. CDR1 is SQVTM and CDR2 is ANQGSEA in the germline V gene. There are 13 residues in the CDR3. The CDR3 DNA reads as TGCAGCGTTGGAGGGCAGGGTACAGATACGCAGTATTTT. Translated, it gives CSVGGQGTDTQYF.

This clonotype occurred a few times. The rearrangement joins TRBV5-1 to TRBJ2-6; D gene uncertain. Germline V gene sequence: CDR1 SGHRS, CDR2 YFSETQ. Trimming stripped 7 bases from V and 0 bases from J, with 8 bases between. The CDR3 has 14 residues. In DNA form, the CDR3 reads TGCGCCAGCGGTGAGAACTCTGGGGCCAACGTCCTGACTTTC. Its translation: CASGENSGANVLTF. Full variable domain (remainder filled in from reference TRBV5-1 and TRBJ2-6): KAGVTQTPRYLIKTRGQQVTLSCSPISGHRSVSWYQQTPGQGLQFLFEYFSETQRNKGNFPGRFSGRQFSNSRSEMNVSTLELGDSALYLCASGENSGANVLTFGAGSRLTVL.

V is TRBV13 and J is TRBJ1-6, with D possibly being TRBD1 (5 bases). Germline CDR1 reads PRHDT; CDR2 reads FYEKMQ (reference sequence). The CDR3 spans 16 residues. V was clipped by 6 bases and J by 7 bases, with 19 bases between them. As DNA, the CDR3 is TGTGCCAGCAGGGGGACTGGGGATCTCCTCAATTCACCCCTCCACTTT. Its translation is CASRGTGDLLNSPLHF.

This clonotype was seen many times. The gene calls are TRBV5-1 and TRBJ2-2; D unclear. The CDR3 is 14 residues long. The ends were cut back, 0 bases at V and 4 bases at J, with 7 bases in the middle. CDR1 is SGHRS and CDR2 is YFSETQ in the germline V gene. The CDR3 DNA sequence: TGCGCCAGCAGCTTGGACAGACCCACCGGGGAGCTGTTTTTT. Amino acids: CASSLDRPTGELFF.

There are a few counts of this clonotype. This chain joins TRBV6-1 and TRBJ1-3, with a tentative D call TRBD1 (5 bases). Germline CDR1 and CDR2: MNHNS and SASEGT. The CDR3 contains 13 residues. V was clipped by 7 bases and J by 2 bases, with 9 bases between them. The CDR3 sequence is CASKTGAGNTIYF. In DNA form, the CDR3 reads TGTGCCAGCAAAACAGGAGCTGGAAACACCATATATTTT.

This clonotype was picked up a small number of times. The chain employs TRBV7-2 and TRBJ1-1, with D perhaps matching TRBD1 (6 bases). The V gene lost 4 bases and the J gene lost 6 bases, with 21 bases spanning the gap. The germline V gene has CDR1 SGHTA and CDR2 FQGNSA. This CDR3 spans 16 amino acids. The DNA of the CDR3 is TGTGCCAGCAGCTCGGCGCGGGGGCGACTTAAGGCTGAAGCTTTCTTT. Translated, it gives CASSSARGRLKAEAFF.

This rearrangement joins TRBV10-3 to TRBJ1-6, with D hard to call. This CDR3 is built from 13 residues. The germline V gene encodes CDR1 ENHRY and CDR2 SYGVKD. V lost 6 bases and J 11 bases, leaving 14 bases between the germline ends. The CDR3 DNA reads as TGTGCCATCAGCCCGGGAGGGAGGCCACCCCTCCACTTT. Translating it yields CAISPGGRPPLHF.

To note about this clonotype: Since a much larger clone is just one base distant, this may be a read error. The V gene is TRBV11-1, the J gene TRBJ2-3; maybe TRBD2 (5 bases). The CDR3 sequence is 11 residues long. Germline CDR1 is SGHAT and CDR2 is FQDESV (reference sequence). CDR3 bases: TGTGGCAGCAGCGGAAGGGATACGCAGTATTTT. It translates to CGSSGRDTQYF.

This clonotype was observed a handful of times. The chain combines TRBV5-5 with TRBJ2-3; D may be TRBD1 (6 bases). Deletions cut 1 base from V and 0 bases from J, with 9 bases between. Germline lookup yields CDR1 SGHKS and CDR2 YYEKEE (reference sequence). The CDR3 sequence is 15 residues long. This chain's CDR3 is CASSLSGVSTDTQYF. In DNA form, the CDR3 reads TGTGCCAGCAGCTTGTCAGGGGTTAGCACAGATACGCAGTATTTT. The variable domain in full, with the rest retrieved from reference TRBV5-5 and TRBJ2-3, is DAGVTQSPTHLIKTRGQQVTLRCSPISGHKSVSWYQQVLGQGPQFIFQYYEKEERGRGNFPDRFSARQFPNYSSELNVNALLLGDSALYLCASSLSGVSTDTQYFGPGTRLTVL.

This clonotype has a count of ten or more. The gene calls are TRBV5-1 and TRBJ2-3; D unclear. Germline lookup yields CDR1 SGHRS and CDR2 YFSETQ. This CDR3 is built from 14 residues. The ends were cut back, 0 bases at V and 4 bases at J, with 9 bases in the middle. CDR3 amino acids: CASSLEGSADTQYF. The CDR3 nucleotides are TGCGCCAGCAGCTTGGAGGGTTCTGCAGATACGCAGTATTTT. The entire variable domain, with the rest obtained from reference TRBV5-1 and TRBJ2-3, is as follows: KAGVTQTPRYLIKTRGQQVTLSCSPISGHRSVSWYQQTPGQGLQFLFEYFSETQRNKGNFPGRFSGRQFSNSRSEMNVSTLELGDSALYLCASSLEGSADTQYFGPGTRLTVL.

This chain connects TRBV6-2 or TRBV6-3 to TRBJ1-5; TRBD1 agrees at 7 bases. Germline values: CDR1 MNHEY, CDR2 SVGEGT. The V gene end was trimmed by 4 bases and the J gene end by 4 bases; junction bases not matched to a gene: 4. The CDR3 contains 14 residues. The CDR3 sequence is CASSFLTGNQPQHF. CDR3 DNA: TGTGCCAGCAGTTTTCTGACAGGGAATCAGCCCCAGCATTTT.

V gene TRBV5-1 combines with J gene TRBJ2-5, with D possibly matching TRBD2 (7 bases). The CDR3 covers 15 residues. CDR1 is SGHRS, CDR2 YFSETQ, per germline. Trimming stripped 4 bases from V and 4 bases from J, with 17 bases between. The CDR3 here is CASSAMKGGGETQYF. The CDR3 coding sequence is TGCGCCAGCAGCGCAATGAAAGGGGGGGGAGAGACCCAGTACTTC.

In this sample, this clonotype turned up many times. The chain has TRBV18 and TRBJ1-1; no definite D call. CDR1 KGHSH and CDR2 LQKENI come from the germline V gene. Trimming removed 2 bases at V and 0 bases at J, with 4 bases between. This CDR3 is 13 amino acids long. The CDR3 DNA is TGTGCCAGCTCACCATTCCTGAACACTGAAGCTTTCTTT. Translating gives CASSPFLNTEAFF.